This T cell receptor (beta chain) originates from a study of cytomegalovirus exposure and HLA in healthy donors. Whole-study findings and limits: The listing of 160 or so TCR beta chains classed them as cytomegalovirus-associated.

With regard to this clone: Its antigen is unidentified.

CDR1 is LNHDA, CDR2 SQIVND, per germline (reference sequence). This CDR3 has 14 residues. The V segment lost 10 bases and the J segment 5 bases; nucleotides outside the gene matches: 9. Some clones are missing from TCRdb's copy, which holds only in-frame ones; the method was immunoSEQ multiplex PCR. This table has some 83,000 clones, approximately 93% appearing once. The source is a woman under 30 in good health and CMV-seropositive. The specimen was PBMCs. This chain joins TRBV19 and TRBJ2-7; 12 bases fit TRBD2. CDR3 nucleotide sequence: TGTGCCAACCTGAGGCTAGCGGGAGGGGACGAGCAGTACTTC. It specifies CANLRLAGGDEQYF.